This note documents a single T cell receptor (beta chain) sequence. Individuals drawn from 24 US areas were roughly 18 to 100 years old. Assignment of participants to cohorts was predicated upon participant-reported clinical history. Before being deemed recovered, Cohort 3 donors had two negative PCRs, clearance, or symptom resolution. The data stem from a study of blood T cell repertoires in COVID-19. Overall study: The study drew acute and convalescent COVID-19 samples from the United States, Italy and Spain.

Sequencing was performed with immunoSEQ multiplex PCR; in TCRdb, only in-frame clones are kept and a portion is missing. The sample has approximately 200,000 clones; about 87% are singletons. V shed 5 bases and J 7 bases; nucleotides not matched to a gene: 6. CDR3 length: 14 amino acids. CDR1 and CDR2 (germline): KGHDR, SFDVKD. This clonotype was obtained from a man aged 25 to 45 who had recovered from COVID-19. V and J are TRBV24-1 and TRBJ2-1; 8 bases align to TRBD2. Input material: PBMCs or T cells enriched from blood (not recorded which). The CDR3 loop reads CATSGWTSNNEQFF. DNA of the CDR3: TGTGCCACCAGTGGTTGGACTAGCAATAATGAGCAGTTCTTC.